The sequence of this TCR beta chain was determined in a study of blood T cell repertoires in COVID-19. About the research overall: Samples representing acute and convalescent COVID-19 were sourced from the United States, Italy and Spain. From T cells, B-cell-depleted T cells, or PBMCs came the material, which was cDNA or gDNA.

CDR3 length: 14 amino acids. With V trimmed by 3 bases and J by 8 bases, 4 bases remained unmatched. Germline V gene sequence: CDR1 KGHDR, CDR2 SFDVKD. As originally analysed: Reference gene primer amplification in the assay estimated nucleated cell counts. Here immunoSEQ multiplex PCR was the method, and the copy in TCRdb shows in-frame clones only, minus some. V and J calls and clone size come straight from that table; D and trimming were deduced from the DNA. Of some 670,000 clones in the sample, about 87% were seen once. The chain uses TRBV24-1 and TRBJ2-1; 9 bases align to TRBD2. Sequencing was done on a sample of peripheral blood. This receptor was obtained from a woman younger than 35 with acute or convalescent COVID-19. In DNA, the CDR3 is TGTGCCACCAGTGATGCTAGCGGGGTCTATGAGCAGTTCTTC. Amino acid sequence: CATSDASGVYEQFF.